The rows below give T cell receptor beta chains drawn from one sample of a study of T cells in Graves' hyperthyroidism and ophthalmopathy. Each CDR3 protein gets one entry after TCRdb re-called the multiplex PCR reads with MiXCR. The data show roughly 500,000 distinct CDR3 sequences, 46% seen once. Sequenced: peripheral blood or thyroid tissue (not recorded which). These receptors were collected from an adult woman with Graves' disease, either hyperthyroidism or ophthalmopathy (not recorded which). CDR3s include the opening cysteine and the closing phenylalanine or tryptophan. A D gene is named only where the DNA matches it firmly. The size field is filled for only some rows; it gives once, few, many or a size class.

d_call	clone_size	cdr3_length	v_call	j_call	cdr3_aa	cdr3_nt
.	many	15	TRBV7-2	TRBJ1-5	CASSWGRSGNQPQHF	TGTGCCAGCAGCTGGGGGAGGTCCGGCAATCAGCCCCAGCATTTT
.	.	16	TRBV4-1	TRBJ1-4	CASSQDDRHTGEKLFF	TGCGCCAGCAGCCAAGACGATCGACACACCGGGGAAAAACTCTTTTTT
.	many	15	TRBV2	TRBJ1-6	CASSLSSSYNSPLHF	TGTGCCAGCAGCCTCAGCAGCTCCTATAATTCACCCCTCCACTTT
.	.	13	TRBV7-9	TRBJ1-6	CASSKRENSPLHF	TGTGCCAGCAGCAAGCGGGAGAATTCACCCCTCCACTTT
.	once	10	TRBV20-1	TRBJ2-7	CSASYEEQYF	TGCAGTGCTAGCTATGAGGAGCAGTACTTC
.	many	13	TRBV19	TRBJ1-1	CASSIPDITEAFF	TGTGCCAGTAGTATCCCGGACATAACTGAAGCTTTCTTT
.	few	17	TRBV10-3	TRBJ1-3	CATRGGALYSSGNTIYF	TGTGCCACACGAGGGGGGGCCTTATACTCCTCTGGAAACACCATATATTTT
.	many	12	TRBV24-1	TRBJ2-2	CATGLNTGELFF	TGTGCCACCGGACTGAACACCGGGGAGCTGTTTTTT
.	.	13	TRBV2	TRBJ2-3	CASSEFLTHTQYF	TGTGCCAGCAGTGAATTCCTAACCCATACGCAGTATTTT
.	.	15	TRBV6-1	TRBJ2-7	CASSRPWGVGHEQYF	TGTGCCAGCAGCCGGCCTTGGGGGGTTGGTCACGAGCAGTACTTC
.	.	13	TRBV11-2	TRBJ1-2	CASSSRRDLGYTF	TGTGCCAGCAGCTCTAGAAGAGATCTTGGCTACACCTTC
.	.	14	TRBV6-9	TRBJ2-7	CAISSRGTVYEQYF	TGTGCCATCAGTTCCAGGGGAACAGTGTACGAGCAGTACTTC
.	.	12	TRBV29-1	TRBJ2-5	CSVDDMGETQYF	TGCAGCGTTGACGACATGGGGGAGACCCAGTACTTC
TRBD2	many	14	TRBV12-3/TRBV12-4	TRBJ2-7	CASWAGDLPYEQYF	TGTGCCAGCTGGGCGGGAGATCTCCCGTACGAGCAGTACTTC
.	.	14	TRBV6-5	TRBJ1-5	CASSLQQGGQPQHF	TGTGCCAGCAGCCTCCAGCAGGGCGGTCAGCCCCAGCATTTT
.	.	15	TRBV11-2	TRBJ1-6	CASSLGQDYNSPLHF	TGTGCCAGCAGCTTAGGACAGGATTATAATTCACCCCTCCACTTT
.	many	14	TRBV6-5	TRBJ1-1	CASRVQGFETEAFF	TGTGCCAGCAGGGTACAGGGATTCGAGACTGAAGCTTTCTTT
TRBD2	many	15	TRBV20-1	TRBJ2-5	CSATLAGGPVETQYF	TGCAGTGCTACACTAGCGGGAGGGCCGGTAGAGACCCAGTACTTC
TRBD2	few	17	TRBV7-2	TRBJ2-3	CASSFWFSVSREDTQYF	TGTGCCAGCAGCTTTTGGTTTTCGGTTTCGCGGGAGGATACGCAGTATTTT
.	many	16	TRBV6-5	TRBJ1-3	CASRLGGRTSGNTIYF	TGTGCCAGCAGGTTGGGGGGCAGGACCTCTGGAAACACCATATATTTT
TRBD1	many	14	TRBV5-6	TRBJ2-5	CASSLLQGKETQYF	TGTGCCAGCAGCTTGTTACAGGGGAAAGAGACCCAGTACTTC
.	few	13	TRBV28	TRBJ1-2	CASSLPRNYGYTF	TGTGCCAGCAGTTTGCCCCGGAACTATGGCTACACCTTC
.	.	14	TRBV12-3/TRBV12-4	TRBJ1-1	CASSLFSGGTEAFF	TGTGCCAGCAGTTTATTCTCTGGGGGCACTGAAGCTTTCTTT
.	many	16	TRBV9	TRBJ1-3	CASSVDRGDSGNTIYF	TGTGCCAGCAGCGTAGATCGTGGGGATTCTGGAAACACCATATATTTT
.	.	15	TRBV29-1	TRBJ1-2	CSVEGGRTNRYGYTF	TGCAGCGTTGAAGGCGGACGGACGAACCGCTATGGCTACACCTTC
TRBD1	many	13	TRBV5-1	TRBJ2-7	CASSELTGGEQYF	TGCGCCAGCAGCGAACTAACAGGGGGCGAGCAGTACTTC
TRBD1	.	17	TRBV7-8	TRBJ1-4	CASSLGPLGQGASGLFF	TGTGCCAGCAGCTTAGGTCCATTGGGACAGGGGGCGTCGGGACTGTTTTTT
TRBD2	.	14	TRBV6-4	TRBJ2-2	CASSEDSGSRELFF	TGTGCCAGCAGTGAGGATAGCGGGAGTCGGGAGCTGTTTTTT
TRBD1	many	12	TRBV20-1	TRBJ1-2	CSAWTGTYGYTF	TGCAGTGCCTGGACAGGGACCTATGGCTACACCTTC
.	few	14	TRBV28	TRBJ1-1	CASHLSGAHTEAFF	TGTGCCAGCCACCTTAGTGGGGCGCACACTGAAGCTTTCTTT